The sequence of this TCR beta chain was determined in a study of cytomegalovirus exposure and HLA in healthy donors. Healthy bone marrow donors supplied every sample. The PCR was carried out with 60 Vbeta primers and 13 Jbeta primers. Only in-frame clones appear in the TCRdb table, and some are missing; sequencing was by immunoSEQ multiplex PCR. The sample has under 150,000 clones, roughly 9.6% seen once. This clone came up a few times. Trimming pared 3 bases from V and 5 bases from J, leaving 10 bases between. The CDR3 spans 13 residues. Germline V gene sequence: CDR1 SNHLY, CDR2 FYNNEI. V gene TRBV2 combines with J gene TRBJ1-2, with D tentatively TRBD1 (5 bases). The TCR comes from a woman aged 40 to 50 in good health and CMV-seropositive. Sequenced input: PBMCs. The CDR3 region has the DNA TGTGCCAGCAGTGATGGGGGGGTATATGGCTACACCTTC. This gives the protein CASSDGGVYGYTF.